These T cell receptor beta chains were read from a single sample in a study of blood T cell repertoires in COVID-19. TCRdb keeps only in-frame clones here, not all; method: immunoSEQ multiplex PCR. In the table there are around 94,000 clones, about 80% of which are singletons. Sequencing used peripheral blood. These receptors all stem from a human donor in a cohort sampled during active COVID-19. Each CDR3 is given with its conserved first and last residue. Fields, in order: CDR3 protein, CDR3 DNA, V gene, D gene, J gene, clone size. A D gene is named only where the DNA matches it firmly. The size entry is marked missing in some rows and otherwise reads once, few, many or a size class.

CDR3 protein: CASSSQDRGEQYF
CDR3 DNA: TGTGCCAGCAGCTCTCAGGACAGGGGCGAGCAGTACTTC
V gene: TRBV5-4
D gene: TRBD1
J gene: TRBJ2-7
clone size: .

CDR3 protein: CASSLNTGELFF
CDR3 DNA: TGTGCCAGCAGCCTCAACACCGGGGAGCTGTTTTTT
V gene: TRBV6-6
D gene: .
J gene: TRBJ2-2
clone size: .

CDR3 protein: CASSLFSPMASGSNEQFF
CDR3 DNA: TGCGCCAGCAGCTTATTCTCCCCCATGGCTAGCGGGAGCAATGAGCAGTTCTTC
V gene: TRBV5-1
D gene: TRBD2
J gene: TRBJ2-1
clone size: .

CDR3 protein: CASSLLGLATDTQYF
CDR3 DNA: TGCGCCAGCAGCTTGCTGGGACTAGCCACAGATACGCAGTATTTT
V gene: TRBV5-1
D gene: TRBD2
J gene: TRBJ2-3
clone size: .

CDR3 protein: CASSEEMAADGYTF
CDR3 DNA: TGTGCCAGCAGTGAAGAGATGGCGGCGGATGGCTACACCTTC
V gene: TRBV2
D gene: .
J gene: TRBJ1-2
clone size: .

CDR3 protein: CASSYPGSRYEQYF
CDR3 DNA: TGTGCCAGCAGTTACCCCGGGAGTCGCTACGAGCAGTACTTC
V gene: TRBV28
D gene: .
J gene: TRBJ2-7
clone size: .

CDR3 protein: CASTPLAGVETQYF
CDR3 DNA: TGTGCCAGCACCCCACTAGCGGGAGTCGAGACCCAGTACTTC
V gene: TRBV6-6
D gene: TRBD2
J gene: TRBJ2-5
clone size: .

CDR3 protein: CASSLVIASSYNEQFF
CDR3 DNA: TGTGCCAGCAGCTTGGTAATAGCGAGCTCCTACAATGAGCAGTTCTTC
V gene: TRBV5-4
D gene: .
J gene: TRBJ2-1
clone size: once

CDR3 protein: CASSRDGWSYGYTF
CDR3 DNA: TGTGCCAGCAGCCGTGACGGATGGAGTTATGGCTACACCTTC
V gene: TRBV7-8
D gene: .
J gene: TRBJ1-2
clone size: .

CDR3 protein: CASSLSGQGDREQYF
CDR3 DNA: TGTGCCAGCAGCTTATCGGGGCAGGGGGATCGCGAGCAGTACTTC
V gene: TRBV7-9
D gene: TRBD1
J gene: TRBJ2-7
clone size: .

CDR3 protein: CAWTRGWYGTNTGELFF
CDR3 DNA: TGTGCCTGGACCAGGGGGTGGTACGGGACGAACACCGGGGAGCTGTTTTTT
V gene: TRBV30
D gene: TRBD1
J gene: TRBJ2-2
clone size: once

CDR3 protein: CASTSLAAGRLSNEKLFF
CDR3 DNA: TGTGCCAGCACCTCCCTCGCAGCAGGGCGTCTGAGTAATGAAAAACTGTTTTTT
V gene: TRBV27
D gene: .
J gene: TRBJ1-4
clone size: .

CDR3 protein: CAWSRAGRNYGYTF
CDR3 DNA: TGTGCCTGGAGTAGGGCGGGACGGAACTATGGCTACACCTTC
V gene: TRBV30
D gene: .
J gene: TRBJ1-2
clone size: .

CDR3 protein: CASSEWAGPTGELFF
CDR3 DNA: TGTGCCAGCAGTGAATGGGCAGGCCCCACCGGGGAGCTGTTTTTT
V gene: TRBV6-1
D gene: .
J gene: TRBJ2-2
clone size: .

CDR3 protein: CASSYDSVEQYF
CDR3 DNA: TGTGCCAGCAGTTACGACTCGGTCGAGCAGTACTTC
V gene: TRBV6-6
D gene: .
J gene: TRBJ2-7
clone size: .

CDR3 protein: CASSYGQNSGNTIYF
CDR3 DNA: TGTGCCAGCAGCTACGGGCAGAACTCTGGAAACACCATATATTTT
V gene: TRBV6-5
D gene: .
J gene: TRBJ1-3
clone size: .

CDR3 protein: CASGSFRWDILYEQYF
CDR3 DNA: TGTGCCAGCGGTTCATTTAGGTGGGACATCCTCTACGAGCAGTACTTC
V gene: TRBV27
D gene: .
J gene: TRBJ2-7
clone size: .

CDR3 protein: CASSLGLAYYGYTF
CDR3 DNA: TGTGCCAGTAGTTTGGGCCTGGCGTACTATGGCTACACCTTC
V gene: TRBV19
D gene: .
J gene: TRBJ1-2
clone size: .

CDR3 protein: CASSLSGTGLSGANVLTF
CDR3 DNA: TGTGCCAGCAGCCTTTCCGGGACAGGGCTCTCTGGGGCCAACGTCCTGACTTTC
V gene: TRBV7-9
D gene: TRBD1
J gene: TRBJ2-6
clone size: .

CDR3 protein: CASSFGTGGVNSYGYTF
CDR3 DNA: TGCGCCAGCAGCTTTGGGACAGGGGGCGTGAATAGTTATGGCTACACCTTC
V gene: TRBV5-1
D gene: TRBD1
J gene: TRBJ1-2
clone size: few

CDR3 protein: CSVERTAYYGYTF
CDR3 DNA: TGCAGCGTTGAGAGGACAGCTTACTATGGCTACACCTTC
V gene: TRBV29-1
D gene: .
J gene: TRBJ1-2
clone size: .

CDR3 protein: CASSYGILRDNYEQYF
CDR3 DNA: TGTGCCAGCAGTTACGGAATCCTCCGGGACAACTACGAGCAGTACTTC
V gene: TRBV6-5
D gene: .
J gene: TRBJ2-7
clone size: .

CDR3 protein: CASSLFAGGGRYEQYF
CDR3 DNA: TGTGCCAGCAGCTTGTTTGCGGGGGGCGGCCGGTACGAGCAGTACTTC
V gene: TRBV5-6
D gene: TRBD2
J gene: TRBJ2-7
clone size: .

CDR3 protein: CASSPDRGRNTIYF
CDR3 DNA: TGTGCCAGCAGCCCGGACAGGGGAAGAAACACCATATATTTT
V gene: TRBV5-6
D gene: TRBD1
J gene: TRBJ1-3
clone size: .

CDR3 protein: CAGAGTYNEQFF
CDR3 DNA: TGTGCAGGGGCCGGCACCTACAATGAGCAGTTCTTC
V gene: TRBV12-2
D gene: .
J gene: TRBJ2-1
clone size: .

CDR3 protein: CASSGNSRNTEAFF
CDR3 DNA: TGTGCCAGCTCCGGGAACAGTCGGAACACTGAAGCTTTCTTT
V gene: TRBV18
D gene: .
J gene: TRBJ1-1
clone size: .

CDR3 protein: CASSLETSGYYEQYF
CDR3 DNA: TGCGCCAGCAGCTTAGAGACTAGCGGTTACTACGAGCAGTACTTC
V gene: TRBV5-1
D gene: TRBD2
J gene: TRBJ2-7
clone size: .

CDR3 protein: CASSLTGVGTDTQYF
CDR3 DNA: TGTGCCAGCAGCTTGACAGGGGTGGGGACAGATACGCAGTATTTT
V gene: TRBV7-8
D gene: TRBD1
J gene: TRBJ2-3
clone size: .

CDR3 protein: CASSPGTSNNEQFF
CDR3 DNA: TGCGCCAGCAGCCCCGGGACTAGCAACAATGAGCAGTTCTTC
V gene: TRBV5-1
D gene: TRBD2
J gene: TRBJ2-1
clone size: .

CDR3 protein: CASRDGTSGFSTDTQYF
CDR3 DNA: TGCGCCAGCAGAGACGGGACTAGCGGATTCAGCACAGATACGCAGTATTTT
V gene: TRBV5-1
D gene: TRBD2
J gene: TRBJ2-3
clone size: .

CDR3 protein: CASSLKAVGYEQYF
CDR3 DNA: TGTGCCAGCAGTCTAAAAGCTGTCGGGTACGAGCAGTACTTC
V gene: TRBV28
D gene: .
J gene: TRBJ2-7
clone size: .

CDR3 protein: CASTGWGSQPQHF
CDR3 DNA: TGTGCCAGCACGGGGTGGGGTAGTCAGCCCCAGCATTTT
V gene: TRBV2
D gene: .
J gene: TRBJ1-5
clone size: .

CDR3 protein: CASRQGSGELFF
CDR3 DNA: TGTGCCAGCCGACAGGGGTCAGGGGAGCTGTTTTTT
V gene: TRBV6-5
D gene: TRBD1
J gene: TRBJ2-2
clone size: few

CDR3 protein: CASIGQGTSYEQYF
CDR3 DNA: TGTGCCAGCATTGGACAGGGGACGTCCTACGAGCAGTACTTC
V gene: TRBV6-5
D gene: TRBD1
J gene: TRBJ2-7
clone size: .

CDR3 protein: CAISDGGSQDEQFF
CDR3 DNA: TGTGCCATCAGTGATGGCGGGAGTCAGGATGAGCAGTTCTTC
V gene: TRBV10-3
D gene: TRBD2
J gene: TRBJ2-1
clone size: .

CDR3 protein: CASSEAVNRGGYTF
CDR3 DNA: TGTGCCAGCAGTGAAGCAGTTAACAGGGGTGGCTACACCTTC
V gene: TRBV6-1
D gene: TRBD1
J gene: TRBJ1-2
clone size: .

CDR3 protein: CASSQGGDRGTGGQYF
CDR3 DNA: TGTGCCAGCAGCCAAGGAGGGGACAGGGGAACAGGGGGGCAGTACTTC
V gene: TRBV3-1/TRBV3-2
D gene: TRBD1
J gene: TRBJ2-7
clone size: once